These T cell receptor beta chains were read from a single sample in a study of T cell changes during pregnancy in multiple sclerosis. Produced via immunoSEQ multiplex PCR; TCRdb's table is partial and in-frame only. The data show approximately 130,000 clones, 90% to 95% seen once. Material: peripheral blood, obtained before pregnancy. Every receptor here comes from a female donor with multiple sclerosis, enrolled in a pregnancy study. The CDR3 runs from the conserved cysteine through the conserved F or W. A D gene is named only where the DNA matches it firmly. Size is omitted from some rows. Given values are once, few, many or a class for expanded clones.

clone_size	v_call	d_call	j_call	cdr3_aa	cdr3_nt
-	TRBV5-1	-	TRBJ1-2	CASSWAELDYGYTF	TGCGCCAGCAGCTGGGCCGAGTTGGACTATGGCTACACCTTC
-	TRBV6-5	TRBD2	TRBJ2-5	CASRRSGEETQYF	TGTGCCAGCCGTCGGAGCGGGGAAGAGACCCAGTACTTC
few	TRBV7-8	TRBD2	TRBJ2-3	CASTPTSGGTDTQYF	TGTGCCAGCACCCCGACTAGCGGGGGTACAGATACGCAGTATTTT
-	TRBV5-1	-	TRBJ2-3	CASSLVGARVVTDTQYF	TGCGCCAGCAGCTTGGTTGGGGCCAGGGTGGTCACAGATACGCAGTATTTT
-	TRBV7-3	-	TRBJ2-5	CASSFGSRETQYF	TGTGCCAGCAGCTTCGGGAGTCGGGAGACCCAGTACTTC
-	TRBV5-4	-	TRBJ1-2	CASSLRGSGGYTF	TGTGCCAGCAGCTTGAGAGGGAGCGGCGGCTACACCTTC
-	TRBV9	-	TRBJ2-1	CASSVETGSNNEQFF	TGTGCCAGCAGCGTTGAGACAGGCTCTAACAATGAGCAGTTCTTC
-	TRBV10-1	-	TRBJ2-5	CASSTPILQETQYF	TGCGCCAGCAGCACTCCCATACTCCAAGAGACCCAGTACTTC
once	TRBV28	TRBD2	TRBJ2-5	CASSLEREGTQYF	TGTGCCAGCAGTTTAGAGCGGGAGGGGACCCAGTACTTC
-	TRBV27	-	TRBJ1-1	CASSLRLGGTEAFF	TGTGCCAGCAGTTTGCGACTCGGGGGCACTGAAGCTTTCTTT
-	TRBV30	-	TRBJ2-7	CAWKPGGPLEQYF	TGTGCCTGGAAACCAGGAGGACCCCTCGAGCAGTACTTC
-	TRBV11-1	TRBD1	TRBJ2-7	CASSLGQGAIEQYF	TGTGCCAGCAGCTTGGGACAGGGGGCGATTGAGCAGTACTTC
-	TRBV7-8	TRBD1	TRBJ2-3	CASSLEAGQGAIADTQYF	TGTGCCAGCAGCTTAGAGGCCGGGCAGGGGGCTATCGCAGATACGCAGTATTTT
once	TRBV5-1	-	TRBJ1-1	CASRDGGRGEAEAFF	TGCGCCAGCAGGGACGGGGGGAGGGGCGAGGCGGAAGCTTTCTTT
-	TRBV19	-	TRBJ1-1	CASSIGPPMNTEAFF	TGTGCCAGTAGTATAGGTCCCCCAATGAACACTGAAGCTTTCTTT
-	TRBV18	TRBD1	TRBJ1-2	CASSLDRDYGYTF	TGTGCCAGCTCCCTCGACAGGGATTATGGCTACACCTTC
-	TRBV7-8	TRBD1	TRBJ2-7	CASSLTGGSYEQYF	TGTGCCAGCAGCTTGACAGGGGGCTCCTACGAGCAGTACTTC
-	TRBV6-5	TRBD2	TRBJ2-1	CASSYLGGRANEQFF	TGTGCCAGCAGTTACCTAGGCGGGAGGGCGAATGAGCAGTTCTTC
-	TRBV5-1	TRBD1	TRBJ2-3	CASSLYRGRKDTQYF	TGCGCCAGCAGCTTGTACAGGGGGCGCAAAGATACGCAGTATTTT
-	TRBV6-6	-	TRBJ1-1	CASTGISPNTEAFF	TGTGCCAGTACAGGGATTTCACCGAACACTGAAGCTTTCTTT
-	TRBV7-6	-	TRBJ1-1	CASLAGTRNTEAFF	TGTGCCAGCCTTGCCGGGACACGAAACACTGAAGCTTTCTTT
-	TRBV11-2	-	TRBJ1-1	CASSLTTLNTEAFF	TGTGCCAGCAGCTTGACGACTCTGAACACTGAAGCTTTCTTT
-	TRBV4-1	-	TRBJ2-7	CASSREEDYEQYF	TGCGCCAGCAGCCGGGAGGAGGACTACGAGCAGTACTTC
-	TRBV9	-	TRBJ2-1	CASSASPPREQFF	TGTGCCAGCAGCGCGTCCCCCCCCCGGGAGCAGTTCTTC
-	TRBV6-5	-	TRBJ2-1	CASRKGGGRDEQFF	TGTGCCAGCAGAAAGGGAGGGGGTAGGGATGAGCAGTTCTTC
-	TRBV9	TRBD1	TRBJ1-4	CASSVQQGTNEKLFF	TGTGCCAGCAGCGTTCAACAGGGGACTAATGAAAAACTGTTTTTT
once	TRBV29-1	TRBD1	TRBJ1-2	CSVDRLTTGRLDGYTF	TGCAGCGTTGATCGACTTACGACAGGGAGATTGGATGGCTACACCTTC
-	TRBV2	-	TRBJ1-1	CASSRGYFMNTEAFF	TGTGCCAGCAGTCGGGGGTATTTCATGAACACTGAAGCTTTCTTT
-	TRBV7-9	-	TRBJ2-6	CALKGVRGFGANVLTF	TGTGCCCTCAAGGGGGTTAGGGGGTTTGGGGCCAACGTCCTGACTTTC
-	TRBV27	-	TRBJ2-7	CASSLIGESGIEQYF	TGTGCCAGCAGTTTAATCGGGGAATCAGGTATCGAGCAGTACTTC
-	TRBV5-1	TRBD2	TRBJ2-1	CASSLTGTSGGALNEQFF	TGCGCCAGCAGCTTAACCGGGACTAGCGGGGGGGCCCTCAATGAGCAGTTCTTC
-	TRBV5-1	-	TRBJ1-5	CASSYGGEQPQHF	TGCGCCAGCAGCTACGGGGGGGAACAGCCCCAGCATTTT
-	TRBV5-5	-	TRBJ1-3	CASRDSRSGNTIYF	TGTGCCAGCAGGGACAGCCGCTCTGGAAACACCATATATTTT
-	TRBV7-3	TRBD1	TRBJ2-7	CASKLDRGHEQYF	TGTGCCAGCAAACTCGACAGGGGCCACGAGCAGTACTTC
once	TRBV2	-	TRBJ1-1	CASRFQGRTEAFF	TGTGCCAGCAGATTCCAGGGTCGCACTGAAGCTTTCTTT
-	TRBV19	TRBD1	TRBJ2-7	CASRDRGRNEQYF	TGTGCCAGTAGGGACAGGGGGAGAAACGAGCAGTACTTC
-	TRBV7-9	-	TRBJ1-5	CASSLEGGQPQHF	TGTGCCAGCAGCTTAGAGGGCGGGCAGCCCCAGCATTTT
-	TRBV21-1	-	TRBJ2-7	CASSKGWGRVKINEQYF	TGTGCCAGCAGCAAAGGTTGGGGCAGGGTAAAGATTAACGAGCAGTACTTC
-	TRBV6-1	-	TRBJ2-2	CASSEGYNRGGTGELFF	TGTGCCAGCAGTGAAGGGTACAACAGGGGAGGAACCGGGGAGCTGTTTTTT
-	TRBV5-3	TRBD2	TRBJ2-1	CARSLNGGGLNEQFF	TGTGCCAGAAGCTTGAATGGGGGGGGGTTAAATGAGCAGTTCTTC
-	TRBV4-2	-	TRBJ2-2	CASSQSGVVNTGELFF	TGTGCCAGCAGCCAGTCGGGGGTAGTAAACACCGGGGAGCTGTTTTTT
-	TRBV19	TRBD2	TRBJ2-3	CASSGRLAGSTDTQYF	TGTGCCAGTAGTGGCAGACTAGCGGGAAGCACAGATACGCAGTATTTT
-	TRBV19	TRBD1	TRBJ2-1	CATKTGANEQFF	TGTGCCACCAAAACAGGGGCCAATGAGCAGTTCTTC
-	TRBV7-3	TRBD2	TRBJ2-3	CASSLLAGDTDTQYF	TGTGCCAGCAGCTTACTAGCGGGGGACACAGATACGCAGTATTTT
once	TRBV6-5	TRBD1	TRBJ2-2	CASSGQGVVTGELFF	TGTGCCAGCAGTGGACAGGGGGTGGTCACCGGGGAGCTGTTTTTT
-	TRBV19	-	TRBJ2-3	CASSMIAASSTDTQYF	TGTGCCAGTAGTATGATAGCAGCCTCTAGCACAGATACGCAGTATTTT
-	TRBV5-4	-	TRBJ2-7	CASTRGFGYEQYF	TGTGCCAGTACGAGGGGGTTCGGATACGAGCAGTACTTC
-	TRBV6-1	TRBD2	TRBJ2-2	CASSEVPSGRVDTGELFF	TGTGCCAGCAGTGAAGTCCCTAGCGGGAGGGTGGACACCGGGGAGCTGTTTTTT
once	TRBV10-2	TRBD2	TRBJ2-4	CASSELAAKNIQYF	TGCGCCAGCAGCGAACTAGCGGCCAAAAACATTCAGTACTTC
-	TRBV19	-	TRBJ1-5	CASSILLRRGAALWQPQHF	TGTGCCAGTAGTATACTTTTAAGGCGTGGGGCAGCACTTTGGCAGCCCCAGCATTTT
-	TRBV1	-	TRBJ2-7	CTSSQQGLAHEQYF	TGCACCAGCAGCCAACAGGGACTAGCCCACGAGCAGTACTTC
-	TRBV19	-	TRBJ2-1	CASNNRGDYNEQFF	TGTGCCAGTAACAATCGGGGAGATTACAATGAGCAGTTCTTC
-	TRBV6-1	TRBD2	TRBJ2-1	CASSENSGSIYEQFF	TGTGCCAGCAGTGAAAATAGCGGGAGTATATATGAGCAGTTCTTC
once	TRBV30	-	TRBJ2-7	CAVGHGYEQYF	TGTGCCGTGGGACATGGCTACGAGCAGTACTTC
-	TRBV19	-	TRBJ2-5	CASTPPGQETQYF	TGTGCCAGTACCCCCCCAGGCCAAGAGACCCAGTACTTC
-	TRBV7-9	TRBD2	TRBJ2-1	CASSFLGLAGAEQFF	TGTGCCAGCAGCTTTCTGGGACTAGCGGGAGCTGAGCAGTTCTTC
-	TRBV13	-	TRBJ1-3	CASSLGTAGNTIYF	TGTGCCAGCAGCTTAGGGACAGCTGGAAACACCATATATTTT
-	TRBV6-5	-	TRBJ2-7	CASSYQAGLVGYF	TGTGCCAGCAGTTACCAAGCAGGGTTGGTGGGGTACTTC
-	TRBV5-1	TRBD1	TRBJ2-7	CASSLQTGPYEQYF	TGCGCCAGCAGCTTGCAGACAGGGCCCTACGAGCAGTACTTC
-	TRBV28	TRBD1	TRBJ2-7	CASRDRVGGLSREQYF	TGTGCCAGCAGGGACAGGGTCGGCGGACTCAGTCGGGAGCAGTACTTC